The sequence of this T cell receptor (beta chain) was determined in a study of blood T cells in healthy people across ages. Primers used in a second PCR of about 7 to 12 cycles were a sample-barcoded 5' primer and a J-beta primer mix. TCRdb redid the calling of the 5' RACE reads with MiXCR, one entry per CDR3 protein. This table has about 1.7 million distinct CDR3 sequences, 28% appearing once. This clonotype came up a few times. Healthy Caucasian individuals from Russia aged about 6 to 90 served as donors. The CDR3 covers 15 residues. The trim removed 3 bases at V and 4 bases at J, leaving 8 bases unmatched. CDR1 SEHNR and CDR2 FQNEAQ come from the germline V gene (reference sequence).

This receptor was obtained from a woman aged 30 to 39 in good health. Input material: blood. The V call is TRBV7-9, the J call TRBJ2-7, with TRBD1 matching 8 bases. CDR3 DNA: TGTGCCAGCAGCTTCACGACAGGGGCTGAGTACGAGCAGTACTTC. Translating gives CASSFTTGAEYEQYF.